Below, 9 T cell receptor beta chains from the same sample are listed, as sequenced in a study of T cell responses to AZD1222 COVID-19 vaccine. Sequenced by immunoSEQ multiplex PCR; TCRdb stores in-frame clones only, minus some. The table lists about 42,000 clones, more than 70% of them singletons. The material was peripheral blood, obtained 28 days after the second AZD1222 dose. The origin of the receptors is an adult who received the AZD1222 COVID-19 vaccine.

This rearrangement joins TRBV7-2 to TRBJ1-1, with 7 bases identical to TRBD1. This CDR3 is 14 amino acids long. J gave up 1 base and V 4 bases, and 3 bases lay outside the gene matches. Germline V gene data show CDR1 as SGHTA and CDR2 as FQGNSA. The DNA of the CDR3 is TGTGCCAGCAGCTACCGGACAGGGAACACTGAAGCTTTCTTT. Its protein is CASSYRTGNTEAFF.

CDR3 sequence: CASSYSVLGTYEQYF. The CDR3 DNA follows: TGTGCCAGCAGTTACTCGGTGCTGGGGACCTACGAGCAGTACTTC. The gene calls are TRBV6-5 and TRBJ2-7; D not resolved. This CDR3 contains 15 residues. Trimming left V 0 bases short and J 2 bases short, with 11 bases between. Germline V gives CDR1 MNHEY, CDR2 SVGAGI.

V gene TRBV5-5 combines with J gene TRBJ2-5; D is possibly TRBD2 (6 bases). This CDR3 spans 16 amino acids. The V gene's germline CDR1 is SGHKS and CDR2 YYEKEE (reference sequence). Trimming took off 0 bases at V and 2 bases at J, with 14 bases between the two ends. DNA of the CDR3: TGTGCCAGCAGCTTGGTGTTAGCGGCCGGACAAGAGACCCAGTACTTC. This codes for CASSLVLAAGQETQYF.

The chain uses TRBV12-5 and TRBJ2-5, with 15 bases lining up with TRBD2. J gave up 5 bases and V 2 bases, and 6 bases lay outside the gene matches. Germline V gives CDR1 LGHNT, CDR2 FRNRAP. This CDR3 is built from 17 residues. Here the CDR3 DNA reads TGTGCTAGTGGTTTGTTTTGGACTAGCGGGGGGGACGAGACCCAGTACTTC. The encoded protein is CASGLFWTSGGDETQYF.

The chain combines TRBV7-2 with TRBJ1-2; TRBD1 might be the D (6 bases). CDR1 and CDR2 (germline): SGHTA, FQGNSA. CDR3 size: 15 residues. The germline V and J ends were trimmed by 1 base and 2 bases, with 11 bases remaining between them. The CDR3 spells CASSLGSGQNYGYTF. For the CDR3, the DNA is TGTGCCAGCAGCTTAGGGAGCGGACAGAACTATGGCTACACCTTC. The entire variable domain, with the rest obtained from reference TRBV7-2 and TRBJ1-2, is as follows: GAGVSQSPSNKVTEKGKDVELRCDPISGHTALYWYRQSLGQGLEFLIYFQGNSAPDKSGLPSDRFSAERTGGSVSTLTIQRTQQEDSAVYLCASSLGSGQNYGYTFGSGTRLTVV.

The gene calls are TRBV5-4 and TRBJ2-3, with 13 bases lining up with TRBD2. V shed 4 bases and J 3 bases; nucleotides not matched to a gene: 5. CDR3 length: 16 residues. Germline CDR1 and CDR2: SGHNT and YYREEE (reference sequence). CDR3 DNA sequence: TGTGCCAGCAGCATCCGACTAGCGGGAGGAACAGATACGCAGTATTTT. This codes for CASSIRLAGGTDTQYF.

This clone was recorded only once. This rearrangement joins TRBV9 to TRBJ2-2; the match to TRBD2 covers 7 bases. With 0 bases clipped from V and 12 bases from J, the junction kept 2 bases outside the gene matches. The germline CDR1 and CDR2 sequences are SGDLS and YYNGEE. CDR3 length: 12 residues. The chain's CDR3 is CASSVVGTKLFF. CDR3 nucleotides: TGTGCCAGCAGCGTAGTTGGGACTAAGCTGTTTTTT.

The sample holds a few counts of this clone. The chain recombines TRBV29-1 with TRBJ2-7; the D is unclear. The CDR3 is 13 amino acids. Germline CDR1 and CDR2: SQVTM and ANQGSEA. Trimming removed 3 bases at V and 0 bases at J, with 9 bases between. Here the CDR3 DNA reads TGCAGCGTTGAGGCCGAGAGCTCCTACGAGCAGTACTTC. Protein sequence: CSVEAESSYEQYF.

This chain links TRBV5-1 with TRBJ1-6, with no clear D. This CDR3 has 16 residues. CDR1 SGHRS and CDR2 YFSETQ come from the germline V gene. With 2 bases removed from V and 0 bases from J, the gap between germline ends came to 9 bases. CDR3: CASSFSESSYNSPLHF. CDR3 sequence (DNA): TGCGCCAGCAGCTTCTCCGAGAGCTCCTATAATTCACCCCTCCACTTT.